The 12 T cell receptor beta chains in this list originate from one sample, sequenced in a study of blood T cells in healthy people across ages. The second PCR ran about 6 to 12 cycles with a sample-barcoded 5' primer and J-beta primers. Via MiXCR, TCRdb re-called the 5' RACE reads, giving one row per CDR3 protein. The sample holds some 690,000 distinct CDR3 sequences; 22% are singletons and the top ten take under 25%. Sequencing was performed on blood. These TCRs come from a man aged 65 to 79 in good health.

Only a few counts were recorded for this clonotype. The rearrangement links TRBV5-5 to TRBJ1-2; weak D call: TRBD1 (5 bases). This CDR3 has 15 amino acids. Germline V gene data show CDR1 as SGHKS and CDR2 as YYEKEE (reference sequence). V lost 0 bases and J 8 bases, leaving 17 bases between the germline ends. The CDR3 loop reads CASSLEWNGAWGYTF. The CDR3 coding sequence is TGTGCCAGCAGCTTGGAATGGAACGGGGCATGGGGCTACACCTTC.

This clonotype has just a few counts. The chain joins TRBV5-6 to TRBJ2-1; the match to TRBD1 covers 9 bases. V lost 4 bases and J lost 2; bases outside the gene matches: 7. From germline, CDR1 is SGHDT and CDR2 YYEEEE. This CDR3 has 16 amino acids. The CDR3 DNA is TGTGCCAGCAGCCCCCCCCGGGACAGGGCCTACAATGAGCAGTTCTTC. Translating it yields CASSPPRDRAYNEQFF.

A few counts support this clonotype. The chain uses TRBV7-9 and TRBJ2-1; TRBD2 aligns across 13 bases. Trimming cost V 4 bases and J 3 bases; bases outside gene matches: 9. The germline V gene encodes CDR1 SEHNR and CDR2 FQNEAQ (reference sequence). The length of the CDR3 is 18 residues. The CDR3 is CASSSGLAGVIFYNEQFF. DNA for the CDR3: TGTGCCAGCAGCTCCGGACTAGCGGGGGTAATTTTCTACAATGAGCAGTTCTTC.

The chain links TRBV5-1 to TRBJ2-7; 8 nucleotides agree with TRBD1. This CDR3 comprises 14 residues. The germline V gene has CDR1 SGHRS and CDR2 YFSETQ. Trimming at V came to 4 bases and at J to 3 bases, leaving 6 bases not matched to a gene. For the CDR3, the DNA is TGCGCCAGCAGCCAGGGACAGGAGAACTACGAGCAGTACTTC. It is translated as CASSQGQENYEQYF.

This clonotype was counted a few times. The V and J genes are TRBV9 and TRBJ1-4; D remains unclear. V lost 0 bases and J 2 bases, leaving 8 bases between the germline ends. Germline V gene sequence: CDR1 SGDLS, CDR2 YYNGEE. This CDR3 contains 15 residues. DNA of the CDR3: TGTGCCAGCAGCGTAGGCCACGTTACTAATGAAAAACTGTTTTTT. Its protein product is CASSVGHVTNEKLFF.

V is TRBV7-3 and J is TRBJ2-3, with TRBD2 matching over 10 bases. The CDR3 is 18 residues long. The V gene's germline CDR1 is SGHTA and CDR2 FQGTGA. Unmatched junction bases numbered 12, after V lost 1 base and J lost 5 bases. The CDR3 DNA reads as TGTGCCAGCAGCTTAATGGGACCCCTAGCGGGAGTACGAGATACGCAGTATTTT. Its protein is CASSLMGPLAGVRDTQYF.

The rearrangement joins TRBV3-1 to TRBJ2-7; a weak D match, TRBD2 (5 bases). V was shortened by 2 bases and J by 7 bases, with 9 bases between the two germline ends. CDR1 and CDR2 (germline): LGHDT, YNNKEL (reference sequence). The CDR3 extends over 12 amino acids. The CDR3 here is CASSQRLLEQYF. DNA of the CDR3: TGTGCCAGCAGCCAAAGACTACTAGAGCAGTACTTC.

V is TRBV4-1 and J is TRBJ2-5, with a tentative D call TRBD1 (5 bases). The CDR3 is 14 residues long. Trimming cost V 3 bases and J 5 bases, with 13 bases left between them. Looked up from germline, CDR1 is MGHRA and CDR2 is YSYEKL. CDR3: CASSQGPVEETQYF. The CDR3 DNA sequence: TGCGCCAGCAGCCAGGGGCCGGTTGAGGAGACCCAGTACTTC.

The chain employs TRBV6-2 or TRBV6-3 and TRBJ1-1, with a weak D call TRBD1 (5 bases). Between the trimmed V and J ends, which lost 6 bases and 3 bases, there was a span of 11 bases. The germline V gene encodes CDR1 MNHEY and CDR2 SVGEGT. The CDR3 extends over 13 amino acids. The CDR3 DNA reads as TGTGCCAGCAGCGCCAGGGTTGACACTGAAGCTTTCTTT. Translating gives CASSARVDTEAFF.

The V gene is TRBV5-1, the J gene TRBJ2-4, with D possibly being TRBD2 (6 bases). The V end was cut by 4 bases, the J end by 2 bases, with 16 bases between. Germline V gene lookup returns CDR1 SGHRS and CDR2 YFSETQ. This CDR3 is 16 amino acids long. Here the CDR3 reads CASSRMEGLTKNIQYF. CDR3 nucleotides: TGCGCCAGCAGCCGCATGGAGGGATTGACCAAAAACATTCAGTACTTC.

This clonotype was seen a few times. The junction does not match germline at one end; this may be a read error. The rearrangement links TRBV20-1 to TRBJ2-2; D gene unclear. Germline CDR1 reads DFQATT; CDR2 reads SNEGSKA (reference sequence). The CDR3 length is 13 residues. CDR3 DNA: TGCAGTGCTAGAACAAGGAACGCCGGGGAGCTGTTTTTT. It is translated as CSARTRNAGELFF.

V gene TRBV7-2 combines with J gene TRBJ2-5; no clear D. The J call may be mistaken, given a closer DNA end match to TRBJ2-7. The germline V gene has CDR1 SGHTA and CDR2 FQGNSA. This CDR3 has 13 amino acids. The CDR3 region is CASSFGFTYEQYV. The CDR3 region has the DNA TGTGCCAGCAGCTTCGGGTTCACTTACGAGCAGTACGTC.